These T cell receptor beta chains were read from a single sample in a study of cytomegalovirus exposure and HLA in healthy donors. Assay used: immunoSEQ multiplex PCR; TCRdb lists only in-frame clones, some missing. The sample has approximately 91,000 clones, 81% seen once. Sequenced material: PBMCs. The receptors were gathered from a human donor in good health. Each CDR3 is given with its conserved first and last residue. The D gene is left open where the match is weak. The size entry is marked missing in some rows and otherwise reads once, few, many or a size class.

V gene	J gene	clone size	D gene	CDR3 length	CDR3 DNA	CDR3 protein
TRBV29-1	TRBJ1-1	once	TRBD1	14	TGCAGCGCCCGGGACAGGGGCATGAACACTGAAGCTTTCTTT	CSARDRGMNTEAFF
TRBV7-3	TRBJ1-2	once	NA	15	TGTGCCAGCAGCTCAGAGCAGGCCAGGGCGTATGGCTACACCTTC	CASSSEQARAYGYTF
TRBV16	TRBJ1-5	NA	NA	14	TGTGCCAGCAGCGGGCAGCAGGGCAATCAGCCCCAGCATTTT	CASSGQQGNQPQHF
TRBV5-5	TRBJ2-5	NA	NA	16	TGTGCCAGCAGCTTGTGGGGGCTGAGCGGGGAAGAGACCCAGTACTTC	CASSLWGLSGEETQYF
TRBV19	TRBJ2-7	few	NA	15	TGTGCCAGTAGTATGGCCACAGGGCCGACCTACGAGCAGTACTTC	CASSMATGPTYEQYF
TRBV6-1	TRBJ2-1	few	NA	14	TGTGCCAGCAGCTATAGCGTTCGAAACAATGAGCAGTTCTTC	CASSYSVRNNEQFF
TRBV5-8	TRBJ1-5	NA	NA	13	TGTGCCAGCAGCTTGGTAGGCAATCAGCCCCAGCATTTT	CASSLVGNQPQHF
TRBV6-1	TRBJ2-3	NA	TRBD2	16	TGTGCCAGCAGTGACCGGACTAGCGGGCGTTTGGATACGCAGTATTTT	CASSDRTSGRLDTQYF
TRBV27	TRBJ2-2	NA	NA	17	TGTGCCAGCAGCCCCTTTTTTTTGGGGCAGGGTGGCGGGGAGCTGTTTTTT	CASSPFFLGQGGGELFF
TRBV11-2	TRBJ2-1	NA	NA	15	TGTGCCAGCAGCCCGGGTCAATTCACCTACAATGAGCAGTTCTTC	CASSPGQFTYNEQFF
TRBV6-1	TRBJ2-7	few	TRBD2	18	TGTGCCAGCAGTGAAGCGGCGGGTGGGGCGGGAGGGCCCCGCGAGCAGTACTTC	CASSEAAGGAGGPREQYF
TRBV19	TRBJ2-6	NA	TRBD1	17	TGTGCCAGTAGTACCTCACAGGGACAGGCTGGGGCCAACGTCCTGACTTTC	CASSTSQGQAGANVLTF
TRBV18	TRBJ1-5	NA	NA	16	TGTGCCAGCTCACCACCGAACAGGAATAGCAATCAGCCCCAGCATTTT	CASSPPNRNSNQPQHF
TRBV7-2	TRBJ2-1	once	NA	15	TGTGCCAGCAGCTCCTCGGAGGGCCGATACAATGAGCAGTTCTTC	CASSSSEGRYNEQFF
TRBV5-4	TRBJ2-1	NA	TRBD2	15	TGTGCCAGCAGCTCTACGCTAGCGGGAATCTATGAGCAGTTCTTC	CASSSTLAGIYEQFF
TRBV1	TRBJ2-3	NA	NA	18	TGCACCAGCAGCCAGGTCCCGGGACTAGCGGGTATCACAGATACGCAGTATTTT	CTSSQVPGLAGITDTQYF
TRBV15	TRBJ2-6	NA	NA	18	TGTGCCACCAGCAGAGATCCTAGCGACAGCTCTGGGGCCAACGTCCTGACTTTC	CATSRDPSDSSGANVLTF
TRBV9	TRBJ2-3	NA	NA	16	TGTGCCAGCAGCGTACTCGCGGAGCTCCACACAGATACGCAGTATTTT	CASSVLAELHTDTQYF
TRBV6-1	TRBJ1-6	NA	TRBD1	15	TGTGCCGCAGAGTTGGGACAGGGTTATAATTCACCCCTCCACTTT	CAAELGQGYNSPLHF
TRBV2	TRBJ2-3	NA	TRBD2	11	TGTGCCAGCAGTTACGGGACTAGCGGGTATTTT	CASSYGTSGYF
TRBV6-5	TRBJ2-7	once	TRBD1	15	TGTGCCAGCAGTTACTCGAATCGGGGCAGGGGGCAGCAGTACTTC	CASSYSNRGRGQQYF
TRBV15	TRBJ2-2	NA	TRBD2	16	TGTGCCACCAGCAGAGATCGGGGGGGGAGCACCGGGGAGCTGTTTTTT	CATSRDRGGSTGELFF
TRBV6-1	TRBJ1-2	NA	NA	13	TGTGCCAGCAGTGAACCCCCCAGGAGGGGCTACACCTTC	CASSEPPRRGYTF
TRBV27	TRBJ2-7	NA	NA	13	TGTGCCAGCAGTTTATGGCCCTCCCGCGAGCAGTACTTC	CASSLWPSREQYF
TRBV4-2	TRBJ2-5	NA	TRBD2	13	TGTGCCAGCAGGGGACTAGTGCAAGAGACCCAGTACTTC	CASRGLVQETQYF
TRBV5-1	TRBJ2-2	NA	NA	15	TGCGCCAGCAGCCGGACAGTAGGTAGCACCGGGGAGCTGTTTTTT	CASSRTVGSTGELFF
TRBV14	TRBJ2-3	NA	NA	11	TGTGCCAGCAGCGCCGGGGATACGCAGTATTTT	CASSAGDTQYF
TRBV6-5	TRBJ2-7	NA	NA	14	TGTGCCAGCACCGCGCGACTTACTAGCTACGAGCAGTACTTC	CASTARLTSYEQYF
TRBV7-2	TRBJ1-3	NA	TRBD1	13	TGTGCCGGTAGGGACAGCCCTGGAAACACCATATATTTT	CAGRDSPGNTIYF
TRBV7-9	TRBJ2-4	NA	TRBD2	13	TGTGCCAGCAGCTTACCTGCCAGCGGGGGGGAGGACTTC	CASSLPASGGEDF
TRBV11-2	TRBJ1-4	NA	NA	16	TGTGCCAGCAGCTTGGGCTTGACCGCAACTAATGAAAAACTGTTTTTT	CASSLGLTATNEKLFF
TRBV7-6	TRBJ1-3	NA	NA	16	TGTGCCAGCAGCGCCCAGGGATGGGGTAGTGGAAACACCATATATTTT	CASSAQGWGSGNTIYF
TRBV19	TRBJ1-5	NA	NA	13	TGTGCCAGTGGGTGGGGGCCCAGGAGGTCCCAGCATTTT	CASGWGPRRSQHF
TRBV18	TRBJ1-1	NA	NA	14	TGTGCCAGCTCACATGGACAGCTGAACACTGAAGCTTTCTTT	CASSHGQLNTEAFF
TRBV29-1	TRBJ1-3	NA	NA	13	TGCAGCGTTGTGTCCAGGGATGGAAACACCATATATTTT	CSVVSRDGNTIYF
TRBV11-2	TRBJ2-3	NA	TRBD2	14	TGTGCCAGCAGCCCGGGGGGGCGTACAGATACGCAGTATTTT	CASSPGGRTDTQYF
TRBV30	TRBJ1-2	NA	TRBD1	13	TGTGCCTGGAGTCGGACCGGGACAGGCGGCTACACCTTC	CAWSRTGTGGYTF